The T cell receptor beta chain described here comes from a study of T cell responses to AZD1222 COVID-19 vaccine (TCRdb year 2021). Study-wide context: AZD1222 recipients whose second dose came at about 4 weeks and those whose second dose came at about 12 weeks were combined into one group, since spike-specific TCR depth and breadth did not differ between the two schedules. Trial participants were enrolled by age into subgroups of 18-55, 56-69 and 70-plus years, and around 150, 28 and 57 TCR-sequenced participants, respectively, were included in these subgroups. TCR sequencing covered 230 or so trial participants: 200 to 220 given two doses of AZD1222 and 26 given two doses of MenACWY control vaccine.

The CDR3 regions of human TCRbeta chains were subjected to immunosequencing. On the authors' methods: TCRs in the repertoires were matched against a reference library of SARS-CoV-2-specific TCRs that had been generated with the MIRA antigen-specificity platform. Breadth was defined as the fraction of unique TCRs that were SARS-CoV-2-associated. Depth was defined as the fraction of total T cells that were SARS-CoV-2-associated. Using the MIRA data, each spike-specific TCR was mapped to the spike region that the TCR reacts to and placed in a CD4 or CD8 class. Log10-transformed breadth and depth values were compared by one-way ANOVA with Sidak's multiple comparisons tests. Drawn from immuneACCESS, this table holds only the in-frame rearrangements with V and J called that TCRdb kept. Clones are partly lost; checked studies trace under half to an unresolved V gene and leave the rest unexplained. D and trimming were read from the DNA, whereas the V and J calls and clone size are those reported in that table. This sample lists just over 80,000 clones; approximately 90% were detected once. Around 5% of the sample goes to the ten largest clones.

The CDR3, from cysteine to phenylalanine, totals 14 residues. The read is trimmed to its CDR3 DNA, 42 bases read in frame from base 1. The germline V gene (reference sequence) yields MNHEY for CDR1 and SMNVEV for CDR2. V is shortened by 5 bases, J by 1 base, and the region joining them spans 11 bases. What the time point label conveys for this sample: baseline before first vaccination. Vaccinee samples came from UK trials COV001 and COV002, including a single-blind randomized controlled phase 2/3 trial of AZD1222 (ChAdOx1 nCoV-19) in healthy adults. For TCRbeta chain sequencing, PBMC samples from trial participants were taken at day 0 and at day 28 after the second dose. To note about this clone: The antigen this receptor binds is unknown. No much larger clonotype is one base removed from it; base qualities were not supplied.

Beyond this particular receptor, the publication reports: No day 14 peak-response samples were available, so repertoires were characterized only after the peak T cell response. The vaccine-associated CD4 TCRs covered the entire spike protein, and the dominant responses fell in regions 160-218 and 743-854. Spike-specific TCR breadth and depth rose significantly after two AZD1222 doses compared with day 0 and with MenACWY recipients. The 56-69-year group was small, and its depth increase did not reach significance, likely because of low power. Conclusions about previously exposed vaccinees are limited, since just 5 to 7 AZD1222 recipients were seropositive for SARS-CoV-2 at baseline. Epitopes outside the regions mutated in the B.1.351 and B.1.1.7 variants were reportedly recognized by nearly half of the unique spike-specific TCRs. Participants were mostly white British and included more females than males, and it was suggested by the authors that clonal diversity may have been underestimated.

Source: peripheral blood, taken on day 0 of AZD1222 vaccination. The chain is assembled from TRBV27 and TRBJ1-1; 5 matching bases give a weak D call of TRBD1. The source of this sequence is an adult in good health. The bases read TGTGCCAGCAGTCGGGACCGCCCGAACACTGAAGCTTTCTTT. The resulting protein is CASSRDRPNTEAFF.